This TCR beta chain was identified in a study of cytomegalovirus exposure and HLA in healthy donors. Looking at the study overall: Of over 350 genotyped donors, about 80% grouped in the Caucasian-associated ancestry cluster. General study results and limits: Equally common other TCR beta chains were less clonally expanded than HLA-associated ones, a later analysis found. Reported performance of the classifier showed diagnosis of cytomegalovirus status with high specificity and sensitivity. As immune exposure information, only CMV serostatus was available.

With 60 Vbeta and 13 Jbeta primers, the PCR was carried out. Some clones are missing from TCRdb's copy, which holds only in-frame ones; the method was immunoSEQ multiplex PCR. Here the sample spans some 100,000 clones, roughly 82% being singletons. As regards this clone: Its antigen is unknown.

CDR3 length: 12 amino acids. Per the germline V gene, CDR1 is SEHNR and CDR2 is FQNEAQ (reference sequence). Deletions cut 2 bases from V and 8 bases from J, with 9 bases between. V usage is TRBV7-9 and J usage is TRBJ1-2, with D uncertain. This clonotype originated in a man aged 50-59 years in good health and CMV-seronegative. The sample comprised PBMCs. The CDR3 coding sequence is TGTGCCAGCAGCTTAAAAGGCGGCGGCTACACCTTC. It is translated as CASSLKGGGYTF.